These T cell receptor beta chains were read from a single sample in a study of Graves' ophthalmopathy and Graves' hyperthyroidism. TCRdb re-called the multiplex PCR reads through MiXCR, storing one row per CDR3 protein. Among 650,000 to 900,000 distinct CDR3 sequences listed, around 40% were seen once. The sample was peripheral blood. The receptors here all came from an adult man with Graves' ophthalmopathy. CDR3s include the opening cysteine and the closing phenylalanine or tryptophan. The D gene is left open where the match is weak. Clone size, where shown, is once, few, many, or a class for clones that have expanded.

d_gene	v_gene	j_gene	abundance	CDR3nt	CDR3aa
NA	TRBV20-1	TRBJ1-2	NA	TGCAGTGCTAGAGAGCGTCGGGGGACTGGAAACACCTTC	CSARERRGTGNTF
NA	TRBV7-3	TRBJ2-6	NA	TGTGCCAGCAGCCCCTGGGGGGCCTGGGGGGCCAACGTCCTGACTTTC	CASSPWGAWGANVLTF
NA	TRBV10-3	TRBJ1-1	NA	TGTGCCAGCAGTGCGGGTAATGTCGGCACTGAAGCTTTCTTT	CASSAGNVGTEAFF
TRBD1	TRBV7-3	TRBJ1-2	few	TGTGCCGGGACAGGGGGAGTCTATGGCTACACCTTC	CAGTGGVYGYTF
NA	TRBV14	TRBJ1-1	many	TGTGCCAGCAGCCAGTTCGGGACGAGAGTTTTCTTT	CASSQFGTRVFF
TRBD1	TRBV19	TRBJ1-6	many	TGTGCCAGCGAAGGACAGGGCAGTTCACCCCTCCACTTT	CASEGQGSSPLHF
NA	TRBV7-3	TRBJ2-1	NA	TGTGCCAGCAGCTACAGTGGACGGGAAAGGGAGCAGTTCTTC	CASSYSGREREQFF
TRBD1	TRBV25-1	TRBJ2-2	NA	TGTGCCAGCACCCAATGGACAGGGGGCTACACCGGGGAGCTGTTTTTT	CASTQWTGGYTGELFF
TRBD1	TRBV10-3	TRBJ1-1	NA	TGTGCCAGCAGTTACCATAAGACAGGGGACACTGAAGCTTTCTTT	CASSYHKTGDTEAFF
NA	TRBV7-9	TRBJ2-2	NA	TGTGCCAGCAGCTTAGACAGGAGACTGAACACCGGGGAGCTGTTTTTT	CASSLDRRLNTGELFF
NA	TRBV7-9	TRBJ1-1	NA	TGTGCCAGCAGAGAAACAGGGCCCAACACTGAAGCTTTCTTT	CASRETGPNTEAFF